This TCR beta chain was identified during a study of cytomegalovirus exposure and HLA in healthy donors. V was trimmed by 1 base and J by 0 bases, leaving 7 bases between them. The CDR3 is made up of 15 amino acids. CDR1 is SEHNR and CDR2 is FQNEAQ in the germline V gene (reference sequence). Comment on this clone: The antigen remains undetermined.

Points from the study as a whole: Some 150 TCR beta chains were listed as cytomegalovirus-associated.

PCR employed 60 Vbeta and 13 Jbeta primers. Sequenced by immunoSEQ multiplex PCR; TCRdb stores in-frame clones only, minus some. The table has some 190,000 clones, about four fifths seen once; the top ten hold less than 2%. The chain uses TRBV7-9 and TRBJ1-3, with D unresolved. The origin of this receptor is a man aged 18 to 30 in good health and CMV-seronegative. The specimen sequenced was PBMCs. The DNA of the CDR3 is TGTGCCAGCAGCTTAGGCCCGGGCTCTGGAAACACCATATATTTT. It codes for CASSLGPGSGNTIYF. Based on the CDR3 plus reference TRBV7-9 and TRBJ1-3, the full variable domain is DTGVSQNPRHKITKRGQNVTFRCDPISEHNRLYWYRQTLGQGPEFLTYFQNEAQLEKSRLLSDRFSAERPKGSFSTLEIQRTEQGDSAMYLCASSLGPGSGNTIYFGEGSWLTVV.